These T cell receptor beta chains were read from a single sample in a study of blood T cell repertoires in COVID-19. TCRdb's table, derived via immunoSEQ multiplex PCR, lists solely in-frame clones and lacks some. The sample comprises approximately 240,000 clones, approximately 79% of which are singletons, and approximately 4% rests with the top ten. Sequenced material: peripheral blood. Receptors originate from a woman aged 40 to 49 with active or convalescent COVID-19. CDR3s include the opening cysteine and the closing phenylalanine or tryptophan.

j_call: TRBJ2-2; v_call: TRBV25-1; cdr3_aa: CASSANLGSGELFF
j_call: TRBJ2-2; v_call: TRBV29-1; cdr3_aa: CSGSHPGGTGELFF
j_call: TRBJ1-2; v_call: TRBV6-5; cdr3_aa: CASSYSTGSSYGYTF
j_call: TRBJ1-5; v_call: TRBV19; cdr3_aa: CASSLDRGGNQPQHF
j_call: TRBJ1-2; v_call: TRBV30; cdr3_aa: CAWSSQGGVGYTF
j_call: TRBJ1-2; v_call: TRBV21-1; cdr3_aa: CASGRGNGGYTF
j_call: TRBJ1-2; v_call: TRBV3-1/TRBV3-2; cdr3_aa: CASSPQGASGYTF
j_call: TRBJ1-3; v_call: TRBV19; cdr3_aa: CASTGQGAVAGNTIYF
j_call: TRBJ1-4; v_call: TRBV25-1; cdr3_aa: CASSERGWNEKLFF
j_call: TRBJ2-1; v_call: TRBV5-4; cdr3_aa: CASSPRAVAGTNEQFF
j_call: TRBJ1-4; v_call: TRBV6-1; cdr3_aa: CASSEALRRQGLEKLFF
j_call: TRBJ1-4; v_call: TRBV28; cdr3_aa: CASVGGAGEKLFF
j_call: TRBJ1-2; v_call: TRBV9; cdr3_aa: CASSVGGQGLNGYTF
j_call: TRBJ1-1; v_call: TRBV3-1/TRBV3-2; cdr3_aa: CASSPMTGTGRSEAFF
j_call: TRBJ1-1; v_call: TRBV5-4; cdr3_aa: CASSFDSVNTEAFF
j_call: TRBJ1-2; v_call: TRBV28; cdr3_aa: CASSTRQGGYTF
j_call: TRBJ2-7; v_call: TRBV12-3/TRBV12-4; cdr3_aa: CASSLGRAYEQYF
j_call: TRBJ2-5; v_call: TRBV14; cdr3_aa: CASSQGLVAGGQETQYF
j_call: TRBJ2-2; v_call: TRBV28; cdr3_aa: CASSLSKRGFPGELFF
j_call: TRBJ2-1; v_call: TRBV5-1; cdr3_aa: CASSLSPGDYSYNEQFF
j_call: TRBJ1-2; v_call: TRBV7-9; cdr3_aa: CASSLSSAASNYGYTF
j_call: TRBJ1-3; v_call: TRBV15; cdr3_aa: CATSGGTGKGNTIYF
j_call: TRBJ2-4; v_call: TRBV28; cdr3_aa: CASRIRGRKNIQYF
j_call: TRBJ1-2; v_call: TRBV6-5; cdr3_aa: CASMDRGNYGYTF
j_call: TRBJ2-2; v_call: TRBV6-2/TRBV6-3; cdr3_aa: CASSSPSGGPYTGELFF
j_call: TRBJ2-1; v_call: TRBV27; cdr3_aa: CASSPLGQGPFSGQFF
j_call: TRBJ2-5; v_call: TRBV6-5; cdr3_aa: CASSYEEGQETQYF
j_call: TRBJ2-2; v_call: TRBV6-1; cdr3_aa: CASSEPQGATGELFF
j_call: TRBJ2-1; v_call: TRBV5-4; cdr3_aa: CASSLVVGGRGNEQFF
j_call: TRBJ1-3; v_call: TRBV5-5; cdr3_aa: CASSSRQGSTLMIGNTIYF
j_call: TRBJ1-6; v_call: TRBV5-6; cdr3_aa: CASSLDRGYSPLHF
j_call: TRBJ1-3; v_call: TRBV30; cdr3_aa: CAWSGGQGVRNTIYF
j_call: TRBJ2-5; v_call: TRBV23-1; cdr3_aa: CASKRPETQYF
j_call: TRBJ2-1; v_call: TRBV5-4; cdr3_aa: CASSFDSNEQFF
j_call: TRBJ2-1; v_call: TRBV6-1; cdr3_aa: CASSAPVGRGSNEQFF
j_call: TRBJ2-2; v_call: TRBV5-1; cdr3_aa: CASSPTVTNTGELFF
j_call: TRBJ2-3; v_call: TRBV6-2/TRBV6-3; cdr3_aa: CASSFPGGRSREAVTQYF
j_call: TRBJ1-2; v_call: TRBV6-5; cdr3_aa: CASSDTGDYGYTF
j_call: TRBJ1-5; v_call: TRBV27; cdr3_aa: CASSSGGGVSQPQHF
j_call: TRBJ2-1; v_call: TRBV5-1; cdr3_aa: CASRRSTGNEQFF
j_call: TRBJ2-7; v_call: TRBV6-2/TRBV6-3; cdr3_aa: CASSTRTVQRGDHEQYF
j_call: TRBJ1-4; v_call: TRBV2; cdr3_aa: CASSESAAPSTNEKLFF
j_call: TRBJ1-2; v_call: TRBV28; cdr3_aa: CASSLLVRAREHGYTF
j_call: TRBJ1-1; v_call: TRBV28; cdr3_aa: CASSTRRRAGSEAFF
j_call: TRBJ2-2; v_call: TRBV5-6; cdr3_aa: CASSLGHSSRRELFF
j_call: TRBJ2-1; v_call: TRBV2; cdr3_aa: CASSVLREEQFF
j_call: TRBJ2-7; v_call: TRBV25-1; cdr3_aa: CASSRAGTGEQYF
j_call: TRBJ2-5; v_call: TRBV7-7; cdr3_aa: CASSLAGGQETQYF
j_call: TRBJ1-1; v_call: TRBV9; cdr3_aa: CASSVEGGSGTEAFF
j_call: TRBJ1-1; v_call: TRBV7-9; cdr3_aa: CASSITGMNTEAFF
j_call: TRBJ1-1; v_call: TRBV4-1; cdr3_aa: CASSQAFRDRVRVNTEAFF
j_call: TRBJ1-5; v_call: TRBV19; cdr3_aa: CASSRAGQGNQPQHF
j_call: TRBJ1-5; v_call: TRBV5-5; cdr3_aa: CASSQGTGNQPQHF
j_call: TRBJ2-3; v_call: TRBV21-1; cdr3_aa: CASVPGSDTDTQYF
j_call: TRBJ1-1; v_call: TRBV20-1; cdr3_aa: CSASEPGNTEAFF
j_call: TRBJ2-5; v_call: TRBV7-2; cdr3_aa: CASSNPGLAGFSETQYF
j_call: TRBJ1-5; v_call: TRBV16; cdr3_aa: CASSQSSAGGPQHF
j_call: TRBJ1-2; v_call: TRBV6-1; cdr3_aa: CASSEALQVTYGYTF
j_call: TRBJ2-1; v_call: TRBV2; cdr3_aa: CASSQTSGTYNEQFF
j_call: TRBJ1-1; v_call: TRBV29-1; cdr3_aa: CSVEWRVWGMNTEAFF